This T cell receptor (beta chain) stems from a study of neurological immune-mediated disorders. V lost 7 bases to trimming and J lost 5 bases, with 27 bases between them. This CDR3 spans 18 amino acids. Per the germline V gene, CDR1 is LNHNV and CDR2 is YYDKDF (reference sequence). This clonotype was observed once. Time point defined: longitudinal time-point 3. TCRdb re-called the 5' RACE reads through MiXCR, storing one row per CDR3 protein. The sample gives about 80,000 distinct CDR3 sequences, around 4.5% of which show up once; over 5.5% is in the top ten. Sequenced sample: PBMCs. V gene TRBV15 combines with J gene TRBJ2-1; D is unclear. This TCR derives from an older woman with multiple sclerosis. This CDR3 is CATIIRLPPTSGDNEQFF. The CDR3 DNA follows: TGTGCCACCATCATCCGCCTCCCTCCGACGAGTGGTGACAATGAGCAGTTCTTC.